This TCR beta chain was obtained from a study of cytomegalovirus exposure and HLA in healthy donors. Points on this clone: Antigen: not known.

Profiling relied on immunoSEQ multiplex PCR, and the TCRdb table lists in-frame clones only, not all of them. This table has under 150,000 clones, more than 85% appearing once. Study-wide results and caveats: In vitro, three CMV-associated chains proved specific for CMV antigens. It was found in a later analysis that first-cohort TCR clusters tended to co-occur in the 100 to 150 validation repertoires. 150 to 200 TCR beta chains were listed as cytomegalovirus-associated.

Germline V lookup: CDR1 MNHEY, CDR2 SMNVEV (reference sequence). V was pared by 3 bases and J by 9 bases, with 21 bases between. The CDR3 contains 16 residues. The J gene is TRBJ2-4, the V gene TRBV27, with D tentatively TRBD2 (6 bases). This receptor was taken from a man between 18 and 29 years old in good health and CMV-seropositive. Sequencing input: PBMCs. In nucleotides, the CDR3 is TGTGCCAGCAGTTTGCGGGGTCGGGCCCAAGGCTTCATTCAGTACTTC. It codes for CASSLRGRAQGFIQYF.